The rows below give T cell receptor beta chains drawn from one sample of a study of blood T cell repertoires in COVID-19. Only in-frame clones appear in the TCRdb table, and some are missing; sequencing was by immunoSEQ multiplex PCR. Of over 85,000 clones listed, around nine tenths are singletons. Input material: peripheral blood. The receptors here all came from a woman aged 80 or older with acute or convalescent COVID-19. Each CDR3 is given with its conserved first and last residue. The order of the fields is clone size, J gene, D gene, V gene, CDR3 length, CDR3 DNA, CDR3 protein. D genes are given only for firm matches. Not all rows give a size; the values are once, few, many and, for expanded clones, a class.

NA,TRBJ2-7,TRBD2,TRBV15,15,TGTGCCACCAGCAGCGGGGGGGGCGGAGGGAACGAGCAGTACTTC,CATSSGGGGGNEQYF
NA,TRBJ1-5,TRBD1,TRBV19,15,TGTGCCAGTAGTTCGGGACAGGGGAACAATCAGCCCCAGCATTTT,CASSSGQGNNQPQHF
many,TRBJ1-1,TRBD1,TRBV6-5,13,TGTGCCAGCACAAAAGGACAGGGCACTGAAGCTTTCTTT,CASTKGQGTEAFF
NA,TRBJ1-3,NA,TRBV6-5,12,TGTGCCAGCGGGCTCTCTGGAAACACCATATATTTT,CASGLSGNTIYF
NA,TRBJ2-3,TRBD2,TRBV19,15,TGTGCCAGTAAAAAGGGACTAGCGAGCACAGATACGCAGTATTTT,CASKKGLASTDTQYF
NA,TRBJ2-6,NA,TRBV5-4,16,TGTGCCAGCAGCTTGCAGAAGTTCTCTGGGGCCAACGTCCTGACTTTC,CASSLQKFSGANVLTF
NA,TRBJ1-4,TRBD1,TRBV5-1,16,TGCGCCAGCAGCTCAACCGGGACAGGGACTAATGAAAAACTGTTTTTT,CASSSTGTGTNEKLFF
once,TRBJ2-5,NA,TRBV7-9,16,TGTGCCAGCAGCTCCTATACTAGCAGAGAAAAAGAGACCCAGTACTTC,CASSSYTSREKETQYF
NA,TRBJ2-2,TRBD2,TRBV9,17,TGTGCCAGCAGCGGAGCCGGGACTAGCGGGGGGGCCGGGGAGCTGTTTTTT,CASSGAGTSGGAGELFF
NA,TRBJ2-1,NA,TRBV18,16,TGTGCCAGCTCACCCCCGTGGGACACCGCCGGTGGTGAGCAGTTCTTC,CASSPPWDTAGGEQFF
NA,TRBJ2-3,TRBD1,TRBV4-3,15,TGCGCCAGCAGCCAAGACGAGGGGGCGACAGATACGCAGTATTTT,CASSQDEGATDTQYF
NA,TRBJ2-1,TRBD2,TRBV6-2/TRBV6-3,15,TGTGCCAGCAGTTACTCGGGACTAGCAAGCAATGAGCAGTTCTTC,CASSYSGLASNEQFF
NA,TRBJ1-3,NA,TRBV6-5,14,TGTGCCAGCAGTTACTCGGCGGCTGGAAACACCATATATTTT,CASSYSAAGNTIYF
NA,TRBJ2-7,NA,TRBV19,13,TGTGCCAGTAGTTTGGGAGCGGTGAAGGAGCAGTACTTC,CASSLGAVKEQYF
NA,TRBJ1-2,NA,TRBV3-1/TRBV3-2,13,TGTGCCAGCAGCCAGTGGGAGGTTAATGGCTACACCTTC,CASSQWEVNGYTF
NA,TRBJ2-3,NA,TRBV3-1/TRBV3-2,14,TGTGCCAGCGCTCGGGGATCTAGCACAGATACGCAGTATTTT,CASARGSSTDTQYF
NA,TRBJ2-1,TRBD2,TRBV19,16,TGTGCCAGTAGTCTTCTAGCGGGTCCTTCCTACAATGAGCAGTTCTTC,CASSLLAGPSYNEQFF
NA,TRBJ2-6,TRBD1,TRBV4-3,18,TGCGCCAGCAGCCGCAAAGGGACAGGGAAGTCTGGGGCCAACGTCCTGACTTTC,CASSRKGTGKSGANVLTF
NA,TRBJ1-5,NA,TRBV29-1,12,TGCAGCGTTGGTTCCCTCAGGGGATACCAGCATTTT,CSVGSLRGYQHF
NA,TRBJ2-5,TRBD2,TRBV2,16,TGTGCCAGCACCATCGGAGTTAGCGGGAGGGGTGAGACCCAGTACTTC,CASTIGVSGRGETQYF
NA,TRBJ1-5,NA,TRBV27,14,TGTGCCAGCAGTTTATCGTCCTCGGATCAGCCCCAGCATTTT,CASSLSSSDQPQHF
NA,TRBJ2-2,NA,TRBV7-8,14,TGTGCCAGCAGCTCCCAGGGCATTACCGGGGAGCTGTTTTTT,CASSSQGITGELFF
NA,TRBJ1-5,NA,TRBV12-3/TRBV12-4,11,TGTGCCAGCAGTTCGCGACAGAACCAGCATTTT,CASSSRQNQHF
NA,TRBJ2-3,TRBD1,TRBV4-3,15,TGCGCCAGCAGCCACAGGGGGCAGGGCACAGATACGCAGTATTTT,CASSHRGQGTDTQYF
NA,TRBJ1-4,NA,TRBV2,13,TGTGCCAGCGCTAACCGGGAGTGGGAAAAACTGTTTTTT,CASANREWEKLFF
once,TRBJ1-2,NA,TRBV21-1,17,TGTGCCAGCAAGCCCGGGACAGCGGCTGTCCTTAACTATGGCTACACCTTC,CASKPGTAAVLNYGYTF
NA,TRBJ1-2,NA,TRBV14,13,TGTGCCAGCAGCCAAGGCGCAAACTATGGCTACACCTTC,CASSQGANYGYTF
NA,TRBJ2-3,NA,TRBV4-3,18,TGCGCCAGCAGCCAAGATTTAGGCTTAGGCAGGGCCGCAGATACGCAGTATTTT,CASSQDLGLGRAADTQYF
NA,TRBJ1-2,NA,TRBV20-1,12,TGCAGTGCTAGTTCTGAGGTTGGGGGCTACACCTTC,CSASSEVGGYTF
NA,TRBJ2-5,NA,TRBV11-3,13,TGTGCCAGCAGCGGAGGGGCCAAAGAGACCCAGTACTTC,CASSGGAKETQYF
NA,TRBJ2-3,NA,TRBV13,15,TGTGCCAGCAGCTTACGATCGGGGGGCGCAGATACGCAGTATTTT,CASSLRSGGADTQYF
once,TRBJ2-1,NA,TRBV10-3,16,TGTGCCATCAGTGGGGACTCCACCGCCTCTTGGAATGAGCAGTTCTTC,CAISGDSTASWNEQFF
once,TRBJ1-1,TRBD1,TRBV7-9,15,TGTGCCAGCAGCCTCGTGACAGGGACGAACACTGAAGCTTTCTTT,CASSLVTGTNTEAFF
once,TRBJ2-4,NA,TRBV7-8,12,TGTGCCAGCAGCGACGGCTTCAGGGACAAGTACTTC,CASSDGFRDKYF
NA,TRBJ1-1,NA,TRBV6-5,15,TGTGCCAGCAACCTACGAGGCGGAGGTAACACTGAAGCTTTCTTT,CASNLRGGGNTEAFF
few,TRBJ2-1,NA,TRBV29-1,13,TGCAGCGCTGAAGGCAGCTCCTACAATGAGCAGTTCTTC,CSAEGSSYNEQFF
NA,TRBJ1-4,NA,TRBV5-4,14,TGTGCCAGCAGTCTCGAGGGAACTAATGAAAAACTGTTTTTT,CASSLEGTNEKLFF
NA,TRBJ1-3,NA,TRBV5-1,15,TGCGCCAGCAGCGCGGGTTTCCGCGGAGGAAACACCATATATTTT,CASSAGFRGGNTIYF
NA,TRBJ2-7,TRBD2,TRBV4-3,19,TGCGCCAGCAGCCAAGACCAGCCCTCACTAGCGGGGGGGGCCTACGAGCAGTACTTC,CASSQDQPSLAGGAYEQYF
NA,TRBJ1-4,TRBD1,TRBV10-3,15,TGTGCCATCAGTACTGACAGGGTTGAAGGTGAAAAACTGTTTTTT,CAISTDRVEGEKLFF
NA,TRBJ1-1,NA,TRBV7-2,14,TGTGCCAGCAGCTCCCAGGTGGGGAACACTGAAGCTTTCTTT,CASSSQVGNTEAFF
once,TRBJ1-1,NA,TRBV2,13,TGTGCCAGCAGTGAAAGGGCGGAGGCCCAAGCTTTCTTT,CASSERAEAQAFF
NA,TRBJ2-5,TRBD1,TRBV19,17,TGTGCCAGTAGTACACCTACCGGGACAGGGGTCCAAGAGACCCAGTACTTC,CASSTPTGTGVQETQYF
NA,TRBJ2-1,TRBD2,TRBV24-1,21,TGTGCCACCAGTGATTTGTCGAGGCTAGCGGGACTAGTAAGCTCCTACAATGAGCAGTTCTTC,CATSDLSRLAGLVSSYNEQFF
NA,TRBJ2-6,NA,TRBV6-1,19,TGTGCCAGCAGTGAAGCGGTACAGGGAGGGAGGTCTGGGGCCAACGTCCTGACTTTC,CASSEAVQGGRSGANVLTF
NA,TRBJ2-5,NA,TRBV18,14,TGTGCCAGCTCACCACGGTCTAAGCCAGAGACCCAGTACTTC,CASSPRSKPETQYF
NA,TRBJ2-1,TRBD2,TRBV27,16,TGTGCCAGCAGTTCACTTACACTAGCGGGAGGGAGTGAGCAGTTCTTC,CASSSLTLAGGSEQFF
once,TRBJ2-7,NA,TRBV6-6,16,TGTGCCAGCAGTACCCCAAACGTGGCGGGGCGCTACGAGCAGTACTTC,CASSTPNVAGRYEQYF
NA,TRBJ1-1,NA,TRBV4-2,14,TGTGCCAGCAGGACGGGGGGCCCGAACACTGAAGCTTTCTTT,CASRTGGPNTEAFF
NA,TRBJ1-2,NA,TRBV6-5,13,TGTGCCAGCAGTCGTAGACAGAACTATGGCTACACCTTC,CASSRRQNYGYTF
NA,TRBJ2-5,TRBD2,TRBV6-2/TRBV6-3,18,TGTGCCAGCAGTTACAGGCTAGCGGGGGACCCCCCCCAAGAGACCCAGTACTTC,CASSYRLAGDPPQETQYF
NA,TRBJ2-5,NA,TRBV18,15,TGTGCCAGCTCACCGCAACACGCAGGGTTGGAGACCCAGTACTTC,CASSPQHAGLETQYF
once,TRBJ2-7,NA,TRBV18,15,TGTGCCAGCTCACCCGACAGACCTCCCTCCTACGAGCAGTACTTC,CASSPDRPPSYEQYF
NA,TRBJ1-1,TRBD1,TRBV5-6,14,TGTGCCAGCAGGCCTACAGGGGGGGACACTGAAGCTTTCTTT,CASRPTGGDTEAFF